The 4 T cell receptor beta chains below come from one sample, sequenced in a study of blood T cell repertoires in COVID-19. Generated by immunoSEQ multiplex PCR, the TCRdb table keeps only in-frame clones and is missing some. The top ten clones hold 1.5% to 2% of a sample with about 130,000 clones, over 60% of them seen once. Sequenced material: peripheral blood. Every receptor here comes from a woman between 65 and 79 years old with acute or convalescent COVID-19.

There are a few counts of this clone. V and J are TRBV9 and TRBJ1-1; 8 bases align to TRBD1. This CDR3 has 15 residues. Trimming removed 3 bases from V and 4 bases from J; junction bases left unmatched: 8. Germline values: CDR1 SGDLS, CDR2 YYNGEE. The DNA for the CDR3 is TGTGCCAGCAGCGCCCGGACAGGGAGAACCACTGAAGCTTTCTTT. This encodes CASSARTGRTTEAFF.

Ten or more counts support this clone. CDR3 protein: CASTYWTSGGEETQYF. CDR3 sequence (DNA): TGTGCCAGCACCTACTGGACTAGCGGGGGTGAAGAGACCCAGTACTTC. The chain uses TRBV25-1 and TRBJ2-5, with 13 bases matching TRBD2. CDR3 length: 16 residues. J lost 3 bases, V lost 7 bases, and 8 bases had no gene match. Germline V CDR1 and CDR2: MGHDK, SYGVNS.

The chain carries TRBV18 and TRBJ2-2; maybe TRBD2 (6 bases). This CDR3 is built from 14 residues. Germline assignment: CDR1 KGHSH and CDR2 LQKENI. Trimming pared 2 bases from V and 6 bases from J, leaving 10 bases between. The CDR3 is CASSPGGGAGELFF. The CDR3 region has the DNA TGTGCCAGCTCACCAGGGGGAGGCGCCGGGGAGCTGTTTTTT.

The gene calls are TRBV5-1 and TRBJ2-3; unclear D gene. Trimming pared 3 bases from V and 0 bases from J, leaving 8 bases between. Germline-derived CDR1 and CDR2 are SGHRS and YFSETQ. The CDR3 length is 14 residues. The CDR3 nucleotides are TGCGCCAGCAGCTCCGAAACAAGCACAGATACGCAGTATTTT. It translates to CASSSETSTDTQYF.